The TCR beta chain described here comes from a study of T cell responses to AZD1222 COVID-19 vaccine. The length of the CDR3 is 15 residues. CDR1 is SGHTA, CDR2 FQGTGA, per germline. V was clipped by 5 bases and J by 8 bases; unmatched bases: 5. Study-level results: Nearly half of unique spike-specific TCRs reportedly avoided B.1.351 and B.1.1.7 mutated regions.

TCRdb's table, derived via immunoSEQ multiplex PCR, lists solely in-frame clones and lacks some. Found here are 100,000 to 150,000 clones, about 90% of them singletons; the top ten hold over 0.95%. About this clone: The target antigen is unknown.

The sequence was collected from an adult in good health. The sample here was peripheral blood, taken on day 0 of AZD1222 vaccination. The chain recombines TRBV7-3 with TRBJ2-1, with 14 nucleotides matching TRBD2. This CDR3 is CASSPGLAGVDEQFF. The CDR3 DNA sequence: TGTGCCAGCAGCCCGGGACTAGCGGGAGTAGATGAGCAGTTCTTC.